A single sample is the source of the 25 T cell receptor beta chains below, sequenced in a study of blood T cell repertoires in COVID-19. The method was immunoSEQ multiplex PCR; TCRdb's version includes in-frame clones alone and lacks a portion of them. The repertoire holds under 200,000 clones, with about 82% as singletons. The sequenced sample was peripheral blood. These receptors came from a man aged 65 to 79 with active or convalescent COVID-19.

This clone was detected once. This chain links TRBV5-1 with TRBJ2-2, with D possibly TRBD2 on 6 matching bases. Germline V gene data show CDR1 as SGHRS and CDR2 as YFSETQ. Trimming left V 0 bases short and J 6 bases short, with 21 bases between. CDR3 size: 18 residues. This chain's CDR3 is CASSLVFLSGDLSGELFF. DNA of the CDR3: TGCGCCAGCAGCTTGGTTTTCCTTTCGGGGGATCTTTCCGGGGAGCTGTTTTTT.

This chain links TRBV10-3 with TRBJ2-7; 13 bases line up with TRBD2. V trimming: 10 bases; J trimming: 6 bases; junction bases outside the gene matches: 9. The CDR3 is made up of 14 amino acids. CDR1 and CDR2 from the germline V gene are ENHRY and SYGVKD. The CDR3 is CATHPGLAGREQYF. CDR3 nucleotide sequence: TGTGCCACCCATCCGGGACTAGCGGGACGCGAGCAGTACTTC.

The chain recombines TRBV18 with TRBJ2-3; a weak D match, TRBD2 (5 bases). The CDR3 runs 13 residues. Germline V gives CDR1 KGHSH, CDR2 LQKENI. Trimming took 0 bases from V and 5 from J, leaving 6 bases between them. The CDR3 nucleotides read TGTGCCAGCTCACCACCCGGACTAGATACGCAGTATTTT. This gives the protein CASSPPGLDTQYF.

This clone was detected only once. V is TRBV6-5 and J is TRBJ1-5, with D possibly matching TRBD1 (6 bases). Germline V lookup: CDR1 MNHEY, CDR2 SVGAGI. V lost 6 bases, J lost 6 bases, and 12 bases lay in between. The CDR3 is made up of 13 amino acids. The CDR3 region is CASRGQPGQPQHF. The CDR3 coding sequence is TGTGCCAGCAGAGGACAGCCGGGTCAGCCCCAGCATTTT.

The rearrangement joins TRBV6-5 to TRBJ1-6, with a tentative D call TRBD1 (5 bases). The CDR3 length is 15 residues. The V and J ends lost 8 bases and 5 bases respectively, with 16 bases between them. Germline V gene lookup returns CDR1 MNHEY and CDR2 SVGAGI. Here the CDR3 reads CASGAGLSNNSPLHF. DNA for the CDR3: TGTGCCAGCGGCGCGGGACTCTCAAATAATTCACCCCTCCACTTT.

The CDR3 loop is CSVQLDTSSYEQYF. The CDR3 DNA reads TGCAGCGTTCAGTTGGACACAAGCTCCTACGAGCAGTACTTC. The J gene is TRBJ2-7, the V gene TRBV29-1; D may be TRBD1 (5 bases). This CDR3 is built from 14 residues. V lost 5 bases, J lost 0 bases, and 14 bases lay in between. The germline CDR1 and CDR2 sequences are SQVTM and ANQGSEA.

This chain uses TRBV30 with TRBJ2-2; a weak D match, TRBD2 (6 bases). The CDR3 runs to 15 residues. Germline V gene lookup returns CDR1 GTSNPN and CDR2 SVGIG (reference sequence). Trimming pared 1 base from V and 2 bases from J, leaving 11 bases between. The CDR3 nucleotides are TGTGCCTGGAGTGGTGGAGGGGTCAACACCGGGGAGCTGTTTTTT. This gives the protein CAWSGGGVNTGELFF.

The DNA for the CDR3 is TGTGCCAGCAGCTCACAGGGGGGCGGTGGGTACACTGAAGCTTTCTTT. It encodes CASSSQGGGGYTEAFF. The chain is built from TRBV5-6 and TRBJ1-1; 8 bases are shared with TRBD1. The CDR3 runs to 16 residues. The J segment lost 3 bases and the V segment lost 3 bases, leaving 10 bases of the junction unmatched. Germline V lookup: CDR1 SGHDT, CDR2 YYEEEE.

The chain recombines TRBV27 with TRBJ2-3, with D perhaps TRBD2 (5 bases). Trimming stripped 6 bases from V and 1 base from J, with 14 bases between. Germline CDR1 MNHEY, CDR2 SMNVEV (reference sequence). CDR3 length equals 15 residues. The CDR3, as DNA: TGTGCCAGCAGCCACGGGCTAGCCGGCACAGATACGCAGTATTTT. Amino acids: CASSHGLAGTDTQYF.

V usage is TRBV11-3 and J usage is TRBJ1-1; D is unresolved. The CDR3 is 13 residues long. Looked up from germline, CDR1 is SGHNT and CDR2 is YENEEA. Between the trimmed V and J ends, which lost 5 bases and 5 bases, there was a span of 12 bases. The DNA for the CDR3 is TGTGCCAGCAGCCCAAGGCGGGATACTGAAGCTTTCTTT. Translated: CASSPRRDTEAFF.

CDR3 in amino acids: CSAGTWGTEAFF. The CDR3 DNA is TGCAGCGCCGGGACATGGGGGACTGAAGCTTTCTTT. This chain links TRBV29-1 with TRBJ1-1, with a tentative D call TRBD1 (6 bases). The V gene lost 7 bases and the J gene lost 5 bases, with 14 bases spanning the gap. The CDR3 sequence is 12 residues long. CDR1 and CDR2 (germline): SQVTM, ANQGSEA.

The V and J genes are TRBV6-5 and TRBJ1-2, with TRBD1 matching over 9 bases. Trimming cost V 6 bases and J 4 bases; bases outside gene matches: 3. Germline CDR1 MNHEY, CDR2 SVGAGI. The length of the CDR3 is 13 residues. The DNA for the CDR3 is TGTGCCAGCAGGTTGACAGGGGGCTATGGCTACACCTTC. Residues: CASRLTGGYGYTF.

The rearrangement joins TRBV12-3 or TRBV12-4 to TRBJ1-1; TRBD1 aligns across 9 bases. Losses at the gene ends were 7 bases for V and 3 bases for J; bases not matched to a gene: 3. CDR3 length: 13 amino acids. Here the CDR3 DNA reads TGTGCCAGCAACAGGGGGCGGTACACTGAAGCTTTCTTT. The encoded protein is CASNRGRYTEAFF.

DNA of the CDR3: TGCGCCAGCAGCCCTGCGGGGAACACTGAAGCTTTCTTT. It encodes CASSPAGNTEAFF. The chain joins TRBV5-1 to TRBJ1-1; no definite D call. The CDR3 is 13 amino acids. Germline V gene data show CDR1 as SGHRS and CDR2 as YFSETQ. V lost 4 bases to trimming and J lost 1 base, with 8 bases between them.

The CDR3 region is CASSQDSRDRGLPNTYEQYF. CDR3 bases: TGTGCCAGCAGCCAAGATTCACGCGACAGGGGGCTTCCGAATACCTACGAGCAGTACTTC. This chain links TRBV14 with TRBJ2-7; 10 nucleotides line up with TRBD1. CDR1 and CDR2 from the germline V gene are SGHDN and FVKESK. This CDR3 is 20 amino acids long. With V trimmed by 0 bases and J by 2 bases, 16 bases remained unmatched.

This clone was observed once. V is TRBV5-1 and J is TRBJ2-1, with TRBD2 matching 11 bases. There are 16 residues in the CDR3. Germline V gene data show CDR1 as SGHRS and CDR2 as YFSETQ. V lost 0 bases to trimming and J lost 4 bases; unmatched junction nucleotides: 3. The CDR3, as DNA: TGCGCCAGCAGCTTGGTTAGCGGGGGGGATTACAATGAGCAGTTCTTC. Translation gives CASSLVSGGDYNEQFF.

The V call is TRBV9, the J call TRBJ2-5, with 7 bases aligning to TRBD2. Germline V gene lookup returns CDR1 SGDLS and CDR2 YYNGEE. CDR3 length equals 18 residues. Trimming cost V 4 bases and J 5 bases; bases outside gene matches: 20. In nucleotides, the CDR3 is TGTGCCAGCAGCTCCCGGGACTCCCACTTAGCGGGTTGGGAGACCCAGTACTTC. It codes for CASSSRDSHLAGWETQYF.

This clone was recorded only once. This chain uses TRBV3-1 (or the pseudogene TRBV3-2) with TRBJ1-2; no clear D gene. Trimming shortened V by 1 base and J by 3 bases, and 3 bases separated the two germline ends. From germline, CDR1 is LGHDT and CDR2 YNNKEL (reference sequence). The CDR3 runs to 12 residues. CDR3 bases: TGTGCCAGCAGCCAAGGGCACTATGGCTACACCTTC. Residues: CASSQGHYGYTF.

V gene TRBV29-1 combines with J gene TRBJ1-1; 8 nucleotides match TRBD1. V lost 3 bases to trimming and J lost 4 bases; unmatched junction nucleotides: 7. The CDR3 consists of 14 residues. CDR1 and CDR2 from the germline V gene are SQVTM and ANQGSEA. As DNA, the CDR3 is TGCAGCGTTGAGCCCCAGGGGGCGAGCACTGAAGCTTTCTTT. Amino acids: CSVEPQGASTEAFF.

The rearrangement links TRBV7-9 to TRBJ1-1, with 10 bases lining up with TRBD1. V was pared by 3 bases and J by 9 bases, with 10 bases of the junction left unmatched. CDR3 size: 15 residues. Germline V lookup: CDR1 SEHNR, CDR2 FQNEAQ (reference sequence). The CDR3 reads CASSLDDRGRGKAFF. Written as DNA, the CDR3 is TGTGCCAGCAGCTTGGATGACAGGGGGCGCGGCAAAGCTTTCTTT.

The rearrangement uses TRBV19 and TRBJ2-2, with TRBD1 identical over 10 bases. V was clipped by 3 bases and J by 5 bases; unmatched bases: 3. CDR3 length: 15 amino acids. Germline V gives CDR1 LNHDA, CDR2 SQIVND (reference sequence). In DNA, the CDR3 is TGTGCCAGTAGTATGACAGGGGGCCATACCGGGGAGCTGTTTTTT. Protein sequence: CASSMTGGHTGELFF.

This sequence joins TRBV5-1 and TRBJ1-5; 9 bases fit TRBD1. V shed 4 bases and J 3 bases; nucleotides not matched to a gene: 5. This CDR3 contains 15 residues. Per the germline V gene, CDR1 is SGHRS and CDR2 is YFSETQ. The CDR3 DNA is TGCGCCAGCAGCAAGGGACAGGGAGACAATCAGCCCCAGCATTTT. Amino acid sequence: CASSKGQGDNQPQHF.

The chain employs TRBV5-6 and TRBJ2-5; D not resolved. CDR1 is SGHDT, CDR2 YYEEEE, per germline. The ends were cut back, 0 bases at V and 2 bases at J, with 11 bases in the middle. The CDR3 totals 15 residues. In DNA form, the CDR3 reads TGTGCCAGCAGCTTGGCGAGAGGAGTGCAAGAGACCCAGTACTTC. Its protein product is CASSLARGVQETQYF.

This clone was counted a few times. Other DNA sequences within the sample encode an identical CDR3. The chain combines TRBV3-1 (or the pseudogene TRBV3-2) with TRBJ1-5; unclear D gene. CDR3 length: 15 residues. Looked up from germline, CDR1 is LGHDT and CDR2 is YNNKEL (reference sequence). Trimming stripped 1 base from V and 1 base from J, with 8 bases between. The CDR3 loop is CASSQGPGSNQPQHF. The CDR3 DNA sequence: TGTGCCAGCAGCCAAGGCCCAGGAAGCAATCAGCCCCAGCATTTT.

This clone was counted only a few times. The chain links TRBV3-1 (or the pseudogene TRBV3-2) to TRBJ1-1, with 9 bases matching TRBD1. The V segment lost 1 base and the J segment 3 bases; nucleotides outside the gene matches: 15. Germline V lookup: CDR1 LGHDT, CDR2 YNNKEL (reference sequence). The length of the CDR3 is 19 residues. The CDR3 DNA reads TGTGCCAGCAGCCAAGGGCCGGACAGGGGACTTACTTATTACACTGAAGCTTTCTTT. It is translated as CASSQGPDRGLTYYTEAFF.